This is a list of T cell receptor beta chains from one sample in a study of cytomegalovirus exposure and HLA in healthy donors. Libraries were prepared by immunoSEQ multiplex PCR; TCRdb keeps only in-frame clonotypes and omits some of them. The table includes more than 110,000 clones, more than 60% detected once. The sequencing input was PBMCs. The receptor set was obtained from a woman aged 45-65 years in good health and CMV-seropositive. CDR3s include the opening cysteine and the closing phenylalanine or tryptophan. The order of the fields is CDR3 DNA, CDR3 protein, J gene, D gene, clone size, V gene. The D gene is left open where the match is weak. Size is stated for part of the rows, as once, few or many counts, or as a class when the clone is expanded.

TGTGCCAGCAGCATTCGCGCGGGGGGGAGCACAGATACGCAGTATTTT | CASSIRAGGSTDTQYF | TRBJ2-3 | TRBD2 | - | TRBV11-2
TGTGCCAGCAGTGTATTTCAGAAAACGGGGCAGTTCTTC | CASSVFQKTGQFF | TRBJ2-1 | - | few | TRBV2
TGTGCCAGCAGTGACGGGCGGGGGCTCCCTCGGTTAGATACGCAGTATTTT | CASSDGRGLPRLDTQYF | TRBJ2-3 | - | - | TRBV6-1
TGTGCCAGCAGCGGAGGGGGCATAGGGACAGGCTATAATTCACCCCTCCACTTT | CASSGGGIGTGYNSPLHF | TRBJ1-6 | TRBD1 | - | TRBV7-2
TGTGCCAGCACCAACTCCCTTGGGGCCAACGTCCTGACTTTC | CASTNSLGANVLTF | TRBJ2-6 | - | - | TRBV6-6
TGCGCCAGCAGCTTGGGGCAGTTCTTAGCGGGGGCCAACGTCCTGACTTTC | CASSLGQFLAGANVLTF | TRBJ2-6 | - | - | TRBV5-1
TGTGCCAGCTCACCTTACAGGGGGCAAGAGACCCAGTACTTC | CASSPYRGQETQYF | TRBJ2-5 | TRBD1 | - | TRBV18
TGTGCCACCAGCAGAGTAACCGGCACCCGGGGTCAGCCCCAGCATTTT | CATSRVTGTRGQPQHF | TRBJ1-5 | - | - | TRBV15
TGTGCCAGCAGCCCCCATAGCGGGGGGACTAGCAATGAGCAGTTCTTC | CASSPHSGGTSNEQFF | TRBJ2-1 | TRBD2 | - | TRBV9
TGTGCCAGCAGCGAGCCGCCGATTCAGTACTTC | CASSEPPIQYF | TRBJ2-4 | - | - | TRBV11-2
TGTGCCAGCTCTTCCCTTACCCCGGGACAGGGTATGGGAGGCTACACCTTC | CASSSLTPGQGMGGYTF | TRBJ1-2 | TRBD1 | - | TRBV7-2
TGCGCCAGCAGCTTGGATCCGGGTTCGGTAGAGACCCAGTACTTC | CASSLDPGSVETQYF | TRBJ2-5 | - | - | TRBV5-1
TGTGCCAGTAGGACAGGGCGGCTGAACACTGAAGCTTTCTTT | CASRTGRLNTEAFF | TRBJ1-1 | TRBD1 | - | TRBV19
TGCGCCAGCAGCCAACGGGACAGGGGGACGGGCGAGCAGTACTTC | CASSQRDRGTGEQYF | TRBJ2-7 | TRBD1 | - | TRBV4-1
TGTGCCAGCAGTTGGGGGCAGGGAGGGGGCTACACCTTC | CASSWGQGGGYTF | TRBJ1-2 | - | few | TRBV25-1
TGTGCCAGCAGTTTCTCTTCGACAGGCTCCTACGAGCAGTACTTC | CASSFSSTGSYEQYF | TRBJ2-7 | - | - | TRBV27
TGTGCCAGCAGTTACGGGGGGGATACCTACGAGCAGTACTTC | CASSYGGDTYEQYF | TRBJ2-7 | TRBD2 | - | TRBV6-6
TGTGCCAGCAGTTCCGGGACAGGGATGAACACTGAAGCTTTCTTT | CASSSGTGMNTEAFF | TRBJ1-1 | TRBD1 | - | TRBV7-6
TGCGCCAGCAGCTTGGAGACAGGGATCGGTGAAGCTTTCTTT | CASSLETGIGEAFF | TRBJ1-1 | TRBD1 | - | TRBV5-1
TGTGCCAGCAGCACCCAGGGGGCAGGTAAAGGCTACACCTTC | CASSTQGAGKGYTF | TRBJ1-2 | TRBD1 | - | TRBV28
TGTGCCAGCAGTACCCGGACAGGGGACTATGGCTACACCTTC | CASSTRTGDYGYTF | TRBJ1-2 | TRBD1 | - | TRBV6-5
TGTGCCAGCAGCCTTGGACTAGCAGGGGATACGCAGTATTTT | CASSLGLAGDTQYF | TRBJ2-3 | TRBD2 | - | TRBV2
TGTGCCAGCAGCTCCGGGACAGGGGGCAACGAGCAGTACTTC | CASSSGTGGNEQYF | TRBJ2-7 | TRBD1 | - | TRBV27
TGTGCCAGCTCTGTTCGCCCAGTGCAGGGGGATGGCTACACCTTC | CASSVRPVQGDGYTF | TRBJ1-2 | TRBD1 | - | TRBV28
TGTGCCAGTAGCCATCCGGGACAGTATAATTCACCCCTCCACTTT | CASSHPGQYNSPLHF | TRBJ1-6 | TRBD1 | - | TRBV19
TGCGCCAGCAGCCACCAAAGCAGGCTAGCGGCCTACGAGCAGTACTTC | CASSHQSRLAAYEQYF | TRBJ2-7 | TRBD2 | - | TRBV4-3
TGTGCCAGCAGGCTGGGACTAGCGGGGGGGCTAGGAGAGACCCAGTACTTC | CASRLGLAGGLGETQYF | TRBJ2-5 | TRBD2 | once | TRBV2
TGTGCTAGTGGTTTGGTACTAGGACAGGGGGTTTCCCCCTCCTACGAGCAGTACTTC | CASGLVLGQGVSPSYEQYF | TRBJ2-7 | TRBD1 | - | TRBV12-5
TGTGCCAGCAGCTCGACAGGGGCCGCTGAAGCTTTCTTT | CASSSTGAAEAFF | TRBJ1-1 | TRBD1 | - | TRBV9
TGTGCCAGCAGCATGACACTCGATCAGCCCCAGCATTTT | CASSMTLDQPQHF | TRBJ1-5 | - | once | TRBV7-3
TGCGCCAGCAGCGCTAACCCGACAGGGAATGCGAATACCGGGGAGCTGTTTTTT | CASSANPTGNANTGELFF | TRBJ2-2 | TRBD1 | - | TRBV4-1
TGTGCCAGCAGTAGGACTAGCGGGGATTACAATGAGCAGTTCTTC | CASSRTSGDYNEQFF | TRBJ2-1 | TRBD2 | medium-sized | TRBV2
TGTGCCAGCAGCGTACAGGGGACAAATTCACCCCTCCACTTT | CASSVQGTNSPLHF | TRBJ1-6 | - | - | TRBV9
TGCAGCACGACAGGGGGAGACGAAAAACTGTTTTTT | CSTTGGDEKLFF | TRBJ1-4 | TRBD1 | once | TRBV29-1
TGTGCCAGCAGTGACTCCAGGACAAACACCGGGGAGCTGTTTTTT | CASSDSRTNTGELFF | TRBJ2-2 | - | - | TRBV6-4
TGTGCCTGGAGTCCTGGACAGGGCTTGGGTGGAAACACCATATATTTT | CAWSPGQGLGGNTIYF | TRBJ1-3 | TRBD1 | few | TRBV30
TGTGCCAGCAGCTCCTTGAGGACTAGCGGGGGGAGCTCCTACGAGCAGTACTTC | CASSSLRTSGGSSYEQYF | TRBJ2-7 | TRBD2 | - | TRBV11-2
TGTGCCAGCAGTGATCGGAGGAAGAACACCGGGGAGCTGTTTTTT | CASSDRRKNTGELFF | TRBJ2-2 | - | - | TRBV2
TGTGCCAGCAGCTTCCAGGGGGAGACCCAGTACTTC | CASSFQGETQYF | TRBJ2-5 | - | - | TRBV7-9
TGTGCCAGCAGCTTGGAATTTGGGACAGGGGGCGAATTTGATGAGCAGTTCTTC | CASSLEFGTGGEFDEQFF | TRBJ2-1 | TRBD1 | few | TRBV5-4
TGCGCCAGCAGCTTGGGACTAGCGGGGGGTGATGAGCAGTTCTTC | CASSLGLAGGDEQFF | TRBJ2-1 | TRBD2 | - | TRBV5-1
TGTGCCAGCAGCTCGGACCGGGACTCCCTGGTTAGCTCCTACAATGAGCAGTTCTTC | CASSSDRDSLVSSYNEQFF | TRBJ2-1 | - | - | TRBV11-2
TGTGCCAGCAGTGTAGAACAGACGGATACGCAGTATTTT | CASSVEQTDTQYF | TRBJ2-3 | - | - | TRBV2
TGCAGCGCGAGGGCGGCGGGTAGCTCCTACGAGCAGTACTTC | CSARAAGSSYEQYF | TRBJ2-7 | - | - | TRBV29-1
TGTGCCAGCAGTGAAGCGCTTCCCCTACAGGGTAGGACTTTCTTT | CASSEALPLQGRTFF | TRBJ1-1 | - | - | TRBV2
TGCAGCGTTGAAGTCCAGGCGATCTATGGCTACACCTTC | CSVEVQAIYGYTF | TRBJ1-2 | - | - | TRBV29-1
TGCGCCAGCAGCCAAGATTACAACGCCGGAAACACCATATATTTT | CASSQDYNAGNTIYF | TRBJ1-3 | - | - | TRBV4-3
TGTGCCAGCAGTTTATTTCGGTATTACTATGGCTACACCTTC | CASSLFRYYYGYTF | TRBJ1-2 | - | - | TRBV28
TGTGCCAGCAGTCGCGGCGGGGGGGCTTACGAGCAGTACTTC | CASSRGGGAYEQYF | TRBJ2-7 | TRBD2 | once | TRBV11-3
TGTGCCAGCAGCCTCGGGACATCAGAGTGGGAGACCCAGTACTTC | CASSLGTSEWETQYF | TRBJ2-5 | - | few | TRBV11-3
TGTGCCAGCAGCCGCTCGGGACAGGGGGGCCTCTACGAGCAGTACTTC | CASSRSGQGGLYEQYF | TRBJ2-7 | TRBD1 | - | TRBV27
TGTGCCAGCAGTGGGAGGACTAGCGGGGGTTCGATCGGGGAGCTGTTTTTT | CASSGRTSGGSIGELFF | TRBJ2-2 | TRBD2 | - | TRBV9
TGCAGCACCAAGACAGGGACCATGAACACTGAAGCTTTCTTT | CSTKTGTMNTEAFF | TRBJ1-1 | TRBD1 | - | TRBV29-1
TGTGCCAGCAGCTCGAGATGGGGTGGGGGCGCTAACTATGGCTACACCTTC | CASSSRWGGGANYGYTF | TRBJ1-2 | - | - | TRBV7-2
TGTGCTAGTGGCCGCGACAGGGGTTTCTACGAGCAGTACTTC | CASGRDRGFYEQYF | TRBJ2-7 | TRBD1 | - | TRBV12-5
TGTGCCAGCAGCCCCAGGGTTGTGGGTGCAGATACGCAGTATTTT | CASSPRVVGADTQYF | TRBJ2-3 | - | once | TRBV7-3
TGTGCCATCAGTGAGTCGGGGCAGGGAGGGGATTCACCCCTCCACTTT | CAISESGQGGDSPLHF | TRBJ1-6 | - | - | TRBV10-3
TGTGCCAGCAGCTTTGCCCTCAGGAATCCCAGCTATGGCTACACCTTC | CASSFALRNPSYGYTF | TRBJ1-2 | - | - | TRBV5-6
TGCGCCAGCAGCTTGTTGGACAGCCAAGAGACCCAGTACTTC | CASSLLDSQETQYF | TRBJ2-5 | - | - | TRBV5-1